This TCR beta chain was sequenced during a study of regulatory T cells in long-lasting Graves disease. This CDR3 has 16 amino acids. V shed 3 bases and J 0 bases; nucleotides not matched to a gene: 7. Per germline, CDR1 SGHTA and CDR2 FQGNSA. The sample holds a few counts of this clonotype. The sample's time point: newly diagnosed GD, antithyroid drugs for less than 3 months. The authors made the TCR library using RNA they extracted from PBMCs. Libraries of TCR beta came from iRepertoire HTBI primers plus Arm-PCR of CDR3 regions. TCRdb independently ran MiXCR on the multiplex PCR reads; one entry per CDR3 protein. The table has roughly 520,000 distinct CDR3 sequences, around 13% seen once. These data were likewise used in another study, on T cells in Graves' hyperthyroidism and ophthalmopathy. That report adds: Used for diagnoses were clinical symptoms, serum thyroxine and TRAb, thyroid ultrasound and orbital computed tomography. Model predictions of ophthalmopathy came a median approximately 6 months before onset.

The V gene is TRBV7-2, the J gene TRBJ1-1; 7 bases match TRBD1. This sequence originates from a woman in her 30s with Graves disease. The starting material was peripheral blood mononuclear cells (PBMCs), obtained at new diagnosis, from a patient treated with antithyroid drugs. CDR3 DNA sequence: TGTGCCAGCAGCTTCACAGGGGCGATTGTGAACACTGAAGCTTTCTTT. Translation: CASSFTGAIVNTEAFF. Full variable domain (rest looked up from reference TRBV7-2 and TRBJ1-1): GAGVSQSPSNKVTEKGKDVELRCDPISGHTALYWYRQSLGQGLEFLIYFQGNSAPDKSGLPSDRFSAERTGGSVSTLTIQRTQQEDSAVYLCASSFTGAIVNTEAFFGQGTRLTVV.